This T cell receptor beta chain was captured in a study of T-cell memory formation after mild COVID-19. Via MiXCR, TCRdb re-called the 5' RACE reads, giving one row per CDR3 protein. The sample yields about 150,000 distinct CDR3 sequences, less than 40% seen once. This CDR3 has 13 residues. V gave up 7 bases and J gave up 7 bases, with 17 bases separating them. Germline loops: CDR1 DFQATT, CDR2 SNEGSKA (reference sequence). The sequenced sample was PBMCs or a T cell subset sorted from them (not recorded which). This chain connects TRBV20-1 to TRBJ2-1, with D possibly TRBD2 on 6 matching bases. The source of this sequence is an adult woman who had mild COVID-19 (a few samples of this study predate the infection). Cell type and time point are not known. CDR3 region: CSVGGSMRNEQFF. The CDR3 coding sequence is TGCAGTGTAGGAGGGAGTATGAGGAATGAGCAGTTCTTC.